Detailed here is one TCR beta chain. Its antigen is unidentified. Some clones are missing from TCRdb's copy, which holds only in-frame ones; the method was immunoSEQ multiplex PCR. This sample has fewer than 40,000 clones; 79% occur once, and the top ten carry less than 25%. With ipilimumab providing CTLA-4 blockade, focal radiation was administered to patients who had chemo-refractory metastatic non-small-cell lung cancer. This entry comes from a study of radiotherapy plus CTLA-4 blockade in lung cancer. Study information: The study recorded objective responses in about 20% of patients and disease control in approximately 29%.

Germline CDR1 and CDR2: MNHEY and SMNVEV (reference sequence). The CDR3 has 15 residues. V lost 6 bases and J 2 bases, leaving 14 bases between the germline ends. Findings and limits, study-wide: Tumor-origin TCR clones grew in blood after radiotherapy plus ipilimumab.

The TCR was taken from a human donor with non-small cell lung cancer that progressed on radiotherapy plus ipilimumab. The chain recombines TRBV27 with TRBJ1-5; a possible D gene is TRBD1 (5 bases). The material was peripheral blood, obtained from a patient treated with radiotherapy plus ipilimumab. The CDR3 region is CASRPGVLGNQPQHF. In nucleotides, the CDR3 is TGTGCCAGCAGGCCGGGGGTGTTGGGCAATCAGCCCCAGCATTTT.